This T cell receptor (beta chain) was identified in a study of T-cell memory formation after mild COVID-19. General observations from the study: Researchers could not confirm that second-wave clones peaking on day 37 targeted SARS-CoV-2.

This CDR3 comprises 15 residues. Germline CDR1 is SGHAT and CDR2 is FQNNGV. The V and J ends lost 0 bases and 7 bases, in that order; junction bases with no gene match: 1. As regards this clonotype: Its antigen is unidentified.

TCRdb re-analysed the 5' RACE reads in MiXCR, keeping a single row per CDR3 protein. The sample yields more than 100,000 distinct CDR3 sequences, about a sixth seen once. The genes are TRBV11-2 and TRBJ1-6; 9 bases match TRBD1. The clonotype was recovered from a man in his late teens or twenties who had mild COVID-19 (a few samples of this study predate the infection). Cell type and time point are not known. The sequencing input was PBMCs or a T cell subset sorted from them (not recorded which). CDR3 sequence: CASSLDTGGNSPLHF. CDR3 DNA: TGTGCCAGCAGCTTAGATACAGGGGGCAATTCACCCCTCCACTTT.